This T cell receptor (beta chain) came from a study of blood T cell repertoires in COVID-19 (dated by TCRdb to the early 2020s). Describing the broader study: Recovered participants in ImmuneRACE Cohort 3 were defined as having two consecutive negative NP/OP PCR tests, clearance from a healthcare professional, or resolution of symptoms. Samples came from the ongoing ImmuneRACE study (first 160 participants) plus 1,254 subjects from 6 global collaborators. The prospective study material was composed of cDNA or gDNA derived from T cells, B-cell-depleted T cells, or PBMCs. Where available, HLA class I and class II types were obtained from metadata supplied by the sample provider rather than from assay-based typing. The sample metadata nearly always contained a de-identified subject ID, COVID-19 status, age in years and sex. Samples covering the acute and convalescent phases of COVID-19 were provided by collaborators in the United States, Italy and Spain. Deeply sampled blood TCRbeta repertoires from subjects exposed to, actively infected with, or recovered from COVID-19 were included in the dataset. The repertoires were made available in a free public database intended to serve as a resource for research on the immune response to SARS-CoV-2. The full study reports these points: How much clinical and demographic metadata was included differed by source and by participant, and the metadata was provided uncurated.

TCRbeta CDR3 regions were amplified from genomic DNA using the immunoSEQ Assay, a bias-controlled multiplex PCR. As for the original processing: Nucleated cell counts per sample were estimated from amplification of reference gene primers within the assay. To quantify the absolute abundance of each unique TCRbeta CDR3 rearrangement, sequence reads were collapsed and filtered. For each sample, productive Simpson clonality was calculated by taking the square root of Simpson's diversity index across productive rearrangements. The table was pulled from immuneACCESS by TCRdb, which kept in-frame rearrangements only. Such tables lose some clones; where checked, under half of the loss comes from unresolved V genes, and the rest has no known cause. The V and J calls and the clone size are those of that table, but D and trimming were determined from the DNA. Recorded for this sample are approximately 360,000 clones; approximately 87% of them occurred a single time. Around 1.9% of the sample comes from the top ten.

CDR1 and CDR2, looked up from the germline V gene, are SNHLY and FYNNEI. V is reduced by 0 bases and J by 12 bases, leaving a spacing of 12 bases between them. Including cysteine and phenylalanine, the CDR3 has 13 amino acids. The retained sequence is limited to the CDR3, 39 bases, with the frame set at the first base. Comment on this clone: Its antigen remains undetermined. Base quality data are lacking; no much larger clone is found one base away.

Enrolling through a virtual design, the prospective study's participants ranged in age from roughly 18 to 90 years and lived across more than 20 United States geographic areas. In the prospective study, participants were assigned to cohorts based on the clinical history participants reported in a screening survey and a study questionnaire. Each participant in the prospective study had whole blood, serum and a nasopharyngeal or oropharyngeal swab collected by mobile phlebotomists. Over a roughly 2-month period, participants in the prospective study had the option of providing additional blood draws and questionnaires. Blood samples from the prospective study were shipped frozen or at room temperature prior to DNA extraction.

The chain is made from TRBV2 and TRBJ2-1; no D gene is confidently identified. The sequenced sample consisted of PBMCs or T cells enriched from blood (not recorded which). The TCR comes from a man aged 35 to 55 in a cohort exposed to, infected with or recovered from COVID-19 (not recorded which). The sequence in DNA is TGTGCCAGCAGTGAAGCGCTTTCGACTCTGCAGTTCTTC. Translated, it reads CASSEALSTLQFF.